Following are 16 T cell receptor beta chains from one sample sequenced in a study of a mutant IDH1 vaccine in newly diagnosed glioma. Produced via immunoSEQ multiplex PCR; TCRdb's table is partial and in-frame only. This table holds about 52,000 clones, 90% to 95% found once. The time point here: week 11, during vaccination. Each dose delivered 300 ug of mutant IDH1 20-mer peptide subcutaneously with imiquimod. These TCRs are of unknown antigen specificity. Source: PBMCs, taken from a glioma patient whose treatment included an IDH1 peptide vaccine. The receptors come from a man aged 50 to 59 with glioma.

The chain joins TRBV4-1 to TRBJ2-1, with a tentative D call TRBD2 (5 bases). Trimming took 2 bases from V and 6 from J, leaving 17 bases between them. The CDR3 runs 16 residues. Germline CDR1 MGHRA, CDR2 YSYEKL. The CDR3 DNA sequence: TGCGCCAGCAGCCAAAGACCAGGAGACGGGGTCAATGAGCAGTTCTTC. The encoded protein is CASSQRPGDGVNEQFF.

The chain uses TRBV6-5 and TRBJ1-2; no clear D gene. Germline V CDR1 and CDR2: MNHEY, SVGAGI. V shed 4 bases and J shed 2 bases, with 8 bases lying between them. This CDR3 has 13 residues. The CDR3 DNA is TGTGCCAGCAGTTGGAGTCACAACTATGGCTACACCTTC. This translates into CASSWSHNYGYTF.

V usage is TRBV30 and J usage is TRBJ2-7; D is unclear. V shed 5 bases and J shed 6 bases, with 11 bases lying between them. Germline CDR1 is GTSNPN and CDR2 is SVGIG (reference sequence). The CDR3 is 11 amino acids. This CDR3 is CAWALEREQYF. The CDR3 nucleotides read TGTGCCTGGGCCTTGGAGCGCGAGCAGTACTTC.

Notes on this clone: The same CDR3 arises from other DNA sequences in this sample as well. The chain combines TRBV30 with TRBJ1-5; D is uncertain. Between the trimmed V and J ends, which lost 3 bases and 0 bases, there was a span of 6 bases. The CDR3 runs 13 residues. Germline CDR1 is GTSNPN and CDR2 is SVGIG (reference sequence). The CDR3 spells CAWSGDSNQPQHF. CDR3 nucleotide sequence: TGTGCCTGGAGCGGAGATAGCAATCAGCCCCAGCATTTT. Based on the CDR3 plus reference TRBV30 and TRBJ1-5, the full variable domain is SQTIHQWPATLVQPVGSPLSLECTVEGTSNPNLYWYRQAAGRGLQLLFYSVGIGQISSEVPQNLSASRPQDRQFILSSKKLLLSDSGFYLCAWSGDSNQPQHFGDGTRLSIL.

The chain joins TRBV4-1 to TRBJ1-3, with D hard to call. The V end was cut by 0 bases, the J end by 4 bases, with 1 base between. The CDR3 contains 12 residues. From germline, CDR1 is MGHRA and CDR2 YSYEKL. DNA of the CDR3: TGCGCCAGCAGCCAAGAAGGAAACACCATATATTTT. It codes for CASSQEGNTIYF.

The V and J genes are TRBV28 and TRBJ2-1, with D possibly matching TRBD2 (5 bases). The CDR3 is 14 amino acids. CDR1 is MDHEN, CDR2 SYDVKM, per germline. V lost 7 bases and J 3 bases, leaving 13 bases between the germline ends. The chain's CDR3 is CASTDPTSYNEQFF. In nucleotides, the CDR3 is TGTGCCAGCACTGACCCCACTAGCTACAATGAGCAGTTCTTC. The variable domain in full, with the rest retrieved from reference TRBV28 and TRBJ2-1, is DVKVTQSSRYLVKRTGEKVFLECVQDMDHENMFWYRQDPGLGLRLIYFSYDVKMKEKGDIPEGYSVSREKKERFSLILESASTNQTSMYLCASTDPTSYNEQFFGPGTRLTVL.

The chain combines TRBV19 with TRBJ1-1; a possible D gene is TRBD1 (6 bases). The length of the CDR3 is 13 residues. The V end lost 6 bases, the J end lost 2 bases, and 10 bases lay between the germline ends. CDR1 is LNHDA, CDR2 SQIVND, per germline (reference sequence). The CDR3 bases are TGTGCCAGTAGCATGGGGGCCAACACTGAAGCTTTCTTT. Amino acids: CASSMGANTEAFF.

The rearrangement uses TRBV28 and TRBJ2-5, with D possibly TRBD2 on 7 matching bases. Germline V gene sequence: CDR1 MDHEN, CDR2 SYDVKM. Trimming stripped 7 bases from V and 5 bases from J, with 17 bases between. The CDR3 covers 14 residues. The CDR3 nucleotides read TGTGCCAGCAAACTCGGGGGGCACGGCGAGACCCAGTACTTC. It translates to CASKLGGHGETQYF. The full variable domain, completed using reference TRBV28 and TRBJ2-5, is DVKVTQSSRYLVKRTGEKVFLECVQDMDHENMFWYRQDPGLGLRLIYFSYDVKMKEKGDIPEGYSVSREKKERFSLILESASTNQTSMYLCASKLGGHGETQYFGPGTRLLVL.

The CDR3 protein is CASSDQDRGLSQPQHF. The CDR3 DNA follows: TGTGCCAGCAGTGACCAGGACAGGGGGCTATCTCAGCCCCAGCATTTT. The V and J genes are TRBV6-1 and TRBJ1-5; 11 bases map to TRBD1. V shed 3 bases, J shed 6 bases, and the junction held 7 bases outside the gene matches. Germline V gene sequence: CDR1 MNHNS, CDR2 SASEGT. This CDR3 is built from 16 residues.

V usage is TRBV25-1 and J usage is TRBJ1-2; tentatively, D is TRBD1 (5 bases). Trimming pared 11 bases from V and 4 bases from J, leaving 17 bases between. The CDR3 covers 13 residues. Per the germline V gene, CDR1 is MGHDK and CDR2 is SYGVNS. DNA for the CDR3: TGTGCCGCGGAGGGGACCAACAGCTATGGCTACACCTTC. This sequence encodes CAAEGTNSYGYTF.

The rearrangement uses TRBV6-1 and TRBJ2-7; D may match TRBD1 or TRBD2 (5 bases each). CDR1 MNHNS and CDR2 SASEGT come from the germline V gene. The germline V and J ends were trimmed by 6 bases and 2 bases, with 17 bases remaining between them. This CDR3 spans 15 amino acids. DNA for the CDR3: TGTGCCAGCAGCCGGGACCCCGGAAGGCCCTACGAGCAGTACTTC. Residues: CASSRDPGRPYEQYF.

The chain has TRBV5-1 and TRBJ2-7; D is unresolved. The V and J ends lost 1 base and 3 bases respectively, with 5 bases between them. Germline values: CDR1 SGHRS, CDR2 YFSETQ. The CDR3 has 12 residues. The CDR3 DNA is TGCGCCAGCAGCTTGATCGGCTACGAGCAGTACTTC. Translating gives CASSLIGYEQYF. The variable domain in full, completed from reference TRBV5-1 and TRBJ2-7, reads KAGVTQTPRYLIKTRGQQVTLSCSPISGHRSVSWYQQTPGQGLQFLFEYFSETQRNKGNFPGRFSGRQFSNSRSEMNVSTLELGDSALYLCASSLIGYEQYFGPGTRLTVT.

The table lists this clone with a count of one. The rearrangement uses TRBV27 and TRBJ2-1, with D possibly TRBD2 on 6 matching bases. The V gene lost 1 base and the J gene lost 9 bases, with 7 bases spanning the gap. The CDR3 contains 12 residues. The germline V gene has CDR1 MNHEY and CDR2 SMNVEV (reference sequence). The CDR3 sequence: CASSLWGGEQFF. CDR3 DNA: TGTGCCAGCAGTTTATGGGGAGGTGAGCAGTTCTTC.

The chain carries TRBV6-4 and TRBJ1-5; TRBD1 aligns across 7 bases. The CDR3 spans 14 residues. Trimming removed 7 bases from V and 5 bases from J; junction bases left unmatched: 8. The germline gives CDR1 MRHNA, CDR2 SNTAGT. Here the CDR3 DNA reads TGTGCCAGCACCGCGACAGGGCCCCATCAGCCCCAGCATTTT. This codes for CASTATGPHQPQHF.

The CDR3 DNA follows: TGTGCCACCAGCAGAGACCAACTCGACGAGCAGTACTTC. It specifies CATSRDQLDEQYF. This sequence joins TRBV15 and TRBJ2-7; no reliable D call. The germline V gene encodes CDR1 LNHNV and CDR2 YYDKDF (reference sequence). This CDR3 is built from 13 residues. V lost 0 bases to trimming and J lost 5 bases, with 8 bases between them.

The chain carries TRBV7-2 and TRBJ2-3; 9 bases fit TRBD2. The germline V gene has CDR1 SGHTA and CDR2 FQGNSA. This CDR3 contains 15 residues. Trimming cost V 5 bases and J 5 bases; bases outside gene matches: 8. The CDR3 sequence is CASSPRLAEGDTQYF. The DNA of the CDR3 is TGTGCCAGCAGCCCCAGACTAGCGGAGGGAGATACGCAGTATTTT. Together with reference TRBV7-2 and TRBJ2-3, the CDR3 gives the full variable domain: GAGVSQSPSNKVTEKGKDVELRCDPISGHTALYWYRQSLGQGLEFLIYFQGNSAPDKSGLPSDRFSAERTGGSVSTLTIQRTQQEDSAVYLCASSPRLAEGDTQYFGPGTRLTVL.